These 18 T cell receptor beta chains originate from one sample sequenced in a study of blood T cell repertoires in COVID-19 (dated by TCRdb to the early 2020s). To prepare the library, the immunoSEQ multiplex PCR assay was applied. Not all clones reach the TCRdb copy of this immuneACCESS table, which keeps in-frame sequences only. Checked studies attribute under half of the gap to unresolved V genes and leave the rest unexplained. In all, the sample holds roughly 40,000 clones, and 80% of those were seen once. The ten biggest clones cover roughly 20% of the sample. The sample taken for sequencing was peripheral blood. The receptors here all came from a man aged 65-85 years with acute or convalescent COVID-19.

This clone was seen just once. As DNA, the CDR3 is TGTGCCAGCAGCCAAGATGTTTGGGACAGAGTTGGCTATGGCTACACCTTC. Translating it yields CASSQDVWDRVGYGYTF. The chain couples TRBV4-2 to TRBJ1-2, with TRBD1 matching 7 bases. Looked up from germline, CDR1 is LGHNA and CDR2 is YNFKEQ. The CDR3 is 17 residues long. Unmatched junction bases numbered 11, after V lost 0 bases and J lost 4 bases.

V is TRBV27 and J is TRBJ2-7, with 12 bases fitting TRBD2. Germline CDR1 and CDR2: MNHEY and SMNVEV (reference sequence). The CDR3 is made up of 16 amino acids. The V and J ends lost 2 bases and 1 base, in that order; junction bases with no gene match: 3. The CDR3 region is CASSLDLAGGSYEQYF. The DNA of the CDR3 is TGTGCCAGCAGTTTAGACCTAGCGGGGGGGTCCTACGAGCAGTACTTC.

The chain uses TRBV2 and TRBJ1-2; 7 bases line up with TRBD1. With V trimmed by 3 bases and J by 7 bases, 5 bases remained unmatched. Germline CDR1 SNHLY, CDR2 FYNNEI. The CDR3 sequence is 13 residues long. The CDR3 coding sequence is TGTGCCAGCAGTGAGGGGGGACAGCGTGGCTACACCTTC. Its protein product is CASSEGGQRGYTF.

The chain has TRBV30 and TRBJ2-7; 8 positions agree with TRBD1. V shed 1 base and J 1 base; nucleotides not matched to a gene: 9. Germline V gene data show CDR1 as GTSNPN and CDR2 as SVGIG (reference sequence). This CDR3 is built from 16 residues. The CDR3 loop is CAWSEVWGTGSYEQYF. CDR3 coding DNA: TGTGCCTGGAGTGAGGTATGGGGGACAGGATCCTACGAGCAGTACTTC.

The V call is TRBV19, the J call TRBJ2-1; tentatively, D is TRBD2 (6 bases). The CDR3 extends over 12 amino acids. The germline V and J ends were trimmed by 6 bases and 6 bases, with 9 bases remaining between them. CDR1 is LNHDA and CDR2 is SQIVND in the germline V gene (reference sequence). CDR3 DNA sequence: TGTGCCAGTAGGGAGGGTTCCAATGAGCAGTTCTTC. Translated: CASREGSNEQFF. The whole variable domain, filled in from reference TRBV19 and TRBJ2-1, reads DGGITQSPKYLFRKEGQNVTLSCEQNLNHDAMYWYRQDPGQGLRLIYYSQIVNDFQKGDIAEGYSVSREKKESFPLTVTSAQKNPTAFYLCASREGSNEQFFGPGTRLTVL.

CDR3 protein: CASSQGRVANYGYTF. CDR3 nucleotides: TGCGCCAGCAGCCAAGGTAGAGTAGCTAACTATGGCTACACCTTC. The V call is TRBV4-1, the J call TRBJ1-2, with D unresolved. The CDR3 is 15 amino acids. Trimming removed 1 base from V and 0 bases from J, with 9 bases in between. Germline V gene sequence: CDR1 MGHRA, CDR2 YSYEKL.

This chain links TRBV3-1 (or the pseudogene TRBV3-2) with TRBJ2-2, with a possible D match to TRBD2 (6 bases). Between the trimmed V and J ends, which lost 5 bases and 2 bases, there was a span of 9 bases. CDR3 length: 14 residues. Germline CDR1 reads LGHDT; CDR2 reads YNNKEL (reference sequence). DNA for the CDR3: TGTGCCAGCAGCGGGGGGTTAAACACCGGGGAGCTGTTTTTT. Translating it yields CASSGGLNTGELFF.

The V and J genes are TRBV4-3 and TRBJ1-5; possibly TRBD1 for D (6 bases). The CDR3 has 19 residues. V was cut by 4 bases and J by 6 bases, with 28 bases left in between. Looked up from germline, CDR1 is LGHNA and CDR2 is YSLEER. The CDR3 reads CASSRSTGTLLGRAQPQHF. As DNA, the CDR3 is TGCGCCAGCAGCCGTTCAACCGGGACACTCTTAGGACGGGCTCAGCCCCAGCATTTT.

The J gene is TRBJ1-6, the V gene TRBV18; D gene ambiguous. Trimming shortened V by 3 bases and J by 5 bases, and 11 bases separated the two germline ends. The CDR3 is made up of 15 amino acids. From germline, CDR1 is KGHSH and CDR2 LQKENI. CDR3 in DNA: TGTGCCAGCTCACCTTATGGAGTGAATAATTCACCCCTCCACTTT. Amino acids: CASSPYGVNNSPLHF.

The CDR3 DNA is TGCGCCAGCAGCCAAGATGGGCGGGGGTTCGTTGTCGGGGAGCTGTTTTTT. Translated: CASSQDGRGFVVGELFF. The chain uses TRBV4-3 and TRBJ2-2; 7 nucleotides line up with TRBD2. CDR1 and CDR2 from the germline V gene are LGHNA and YSLEER. The junction had 11 bases not matched to a gene; V was cut back by 0 bases and J by 7 bases. The CDR3 totals 17 residues.

This chain's CDR3 is CASSRDRLANEKLFF. The CDR3 bases are TGTGCCAGCAGCCGGGACAGGTTGGCTAATGAAAAACTGTTTTTT. The chain recombines TRBV4-2 with TRBJ1-4; 8 bases match TRBD1. Per the germline V gene, CDR1 is LGHNA and CDR2 is YNFKEQ. The CDR3 totals 15 residues. V trimming: 4 bases; J trimming: 3 bases; junction bases outside the gene matches: 4.

The V call is TRBV24-1, the J call TRBJ1-4, with a weak D call TRBD1 (6 bases). V dropped 4 bases and J dropped 8 bases, with 22 bases sitting between them. CDR3 length: 17 residues. Per germline, CDR1 KGHDR and CDR2 SFDVKD. The CDR3, as DNA: TGTGCCACCAGTGAAGGGGGTCGGGGGGCAGGATGGGAAAAACTGTTTTTT. This sequence encodes CATSEGGRGAGWEKLFF.

This sequence joins TRBV19 and TRBJ2-5, with TRBD2 identical over 7 bases. Per the germline V gene, CDR1 is LNHDA and CDR2 is SQIVND (reference sequence). The CDR3 covers 14 residues. V dropped 7 bases and J dropped 5; count of bases not matched to a gene: 10. In DNA, the CDR3 is TGTGCCAGTACCTTGGGGGGGAGTGGCGAGACCCAGTACTTC. It is translated as CASTLGGSGETQYF.

This clone was seen a single time. The V call is TRBV7-9, the J call TRBJ1-6; D ambiguous. The CDR3 runs 12 residues. Trimming left V 3 bases short and J 10 bases short, with 7 bases between. Germline CDR1 and CDR2: SEHNR and FQNEAQ (reference sequence). CDR3 in DNA: TGTGCCAGCAGCTTGGTTCAGTCACCCCTCCACTTT. Its translation: CASSLVQSPLHF.

The count of this clone is one. The rearrangement uses TRBV19 and TRBJ1-2; D unresolved. CDR1 is LNHDA and CDR2 is SQIVND in the germline V gene (reference sequence). This CDR3 contains 13 residues. V was pared by 5 bases and J by 0 bases, with 7 bases between. The CDR3: CASSPIANYGYTF. The CDR3 nucleotides read TGTGCCAGTAGTCCAATAGCTAACTATGGCTACACCTTC.

This clone was seen just once. This rearrangement joins TRBV2 to TRBJ1-6; D might be TRBD1 (5 bases). The germline V gene has CDR1 SNHLY and CDR2 FYNNEI. The CDR3 is made up of 17 amino acids. The V and J ends lost 4 bases and 2 bases respectively, with 15 bases between them. The chain's CDR3 is CASSGEGVIAYNSPLHF. The CDR3 DNA sequence: TGTGCCAGCAGTGGGGAAGGGGTAATCGCCTATAATTCACCCCTCCACTTT.

This rearrangement joins TRBV4-1 to TRBJ1-1; D remains ambiguous. The CDR3 covers 15 residues. Germline CDR1 is MGHRA and CDR2 is YSYEKL. V lost 3 bases to trimming and J lost 0 bases, with 11 bases between them. In DNA form, the CDR3 reads TGCGCCAGCAGCCAGACACCAACCATGAACACTGAAGCTTTCTTT. This translates into CASSQTPTMNTEAFF.

The rearrangement uses TRBV5-1 and TRBJ1-2; D is unclear. The CDR3 contains 12 residues. V was shortened by 4 bases and J by 8 bases, with 12 bases between the two germline ends. CDR1 and CDR2 from the germline V gene are SGHRS and YFSETQ. Written as DNA, the CDR3 is TGCGCCAGCAGCACGGGTAATGGAGGCTACACCTTC. Amino acids: CASSTGNGGYTF.